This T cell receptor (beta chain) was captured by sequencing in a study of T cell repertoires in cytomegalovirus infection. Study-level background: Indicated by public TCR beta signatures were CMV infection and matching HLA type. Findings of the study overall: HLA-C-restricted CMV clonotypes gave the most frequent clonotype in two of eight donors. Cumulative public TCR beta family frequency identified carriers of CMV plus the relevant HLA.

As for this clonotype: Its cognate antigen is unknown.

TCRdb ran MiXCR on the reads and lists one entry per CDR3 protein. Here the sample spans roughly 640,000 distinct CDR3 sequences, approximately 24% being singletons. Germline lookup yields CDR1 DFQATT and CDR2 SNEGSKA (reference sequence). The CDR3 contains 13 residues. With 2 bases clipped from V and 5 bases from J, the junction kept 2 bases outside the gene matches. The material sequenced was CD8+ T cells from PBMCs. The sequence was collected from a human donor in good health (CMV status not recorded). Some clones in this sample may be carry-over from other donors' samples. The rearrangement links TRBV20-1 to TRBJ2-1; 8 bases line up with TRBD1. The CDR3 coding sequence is TGCAGTGCTAGACAGGGGGCACACAATGAGCAGTTCTTC. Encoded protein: CSARQGAHNEQFF.